These 14 T cell receptor beta chains share one sample of origin, sequenced in a study of shared clonotypes between healthy human individuals. Profiling relied on immunoSEQ multiplex PCR, and the TCRdb table lists in-frame clones only, not all of them. The sample carries about 580,000 clones, 98% recorded once. CD8 cells regarded as naive lacked CD45RO, were positively chosen for CCR7, and omitted terminally differentiated effector memory CD45RA+ cells. The sequenced material came from naive CD8+ T cells sorted from blood. Receptors were obtained from a man aged 25 to 40 in good health.

The chain combines TRBV28 with TRBJ2-1; no definite D call. Trimming left V 6 bases short and J 4 bases short, with 13 bases between. The CDR3 totals 14 residues. CDR1 and CDR2 (germline): MDHEN, SYDVKM. The CDR3 region is CASSPLAGYNEQFF. CDR3 coding DNA: TGTGCCAGCAGCCCGTTAGCTGGATACAATGAGCAGTTCTTC.

The chain has TRBV7-6 and TRBJ2-5, with 8 bases lining up with TRBD2. This CDR3 has 15 amino acids. V dropped 5 bases and J dropped 5; count of bases not matched to a gene: 10. Per germline, CDR1 SGHVS and CDR2 FNYEAQ. The CDR3 DNA sequence: TGTGCCAGCAGCGGCAGCGGGAGTTTGGGGGAGACCCAGTACTTC. Translation: CASSGSGSLGETQYF.

This clone is a singleton in its sample. This chain joins TRBV27 and TRBJ2-7; 7 bases are a match to TRBD1. Trimming took 6 bases from V and 1 from J; bases not matched to a gene: 9. This CDR3 is 15 amino acids long. Germline V lookup: CDR1 MNHEY, CDR2 SMNVEV (reference sequence). The CDR3 bases are TGTGCCAGCAGCACCCACAGGGGCGGATCCTACGAGCAGTACTTC. It encodes CASSTHRGGSYEQYF.

This clone was recorded once. V and J are TRBV5-1 and TRBJ2-7; TRBD2 matches at 12 bases. The CDR3 runs 18 residues. With V trimmed by 0 bases and J by 5 bases, 12 bases remained unmatched. In germline, CDR1 is SGHRS, CDR2 YFSETQ. CDR3 sequence reads: CASSLALAGGPSRNEQYF. The CDR3 DNA reads TGCGCCAGCAGCTTGGCACTAGCGGGAGGCCCTTCCCGGAACGAGCAGTACTTC.

The chain couples TRBV28 to TRBJ2-1; 7 nucleotides match TRBD2. Germline-derived CDR1 and CDR2 are MDHEN and SYDVKM. J gave up 7 bases and V 3 bases, and 18 bases lay outside the gene matches. CDR3 length equals 18 residues. The chain's CDR3 is CASSFRFGEGRSLNEQFF. DNA of the CDR3: TGTGCCAGCAGTTTCCGTTTCGGGGAGGGCCGAAGTTTGAATGAGCAGTTCTTC.

The gene calls are TRBV11-2 and TRBJ2-7, with 10 bases fitting TRBD2. CDR3 size: 15 residues. Trimming took 7 bases from V and 6 from J; bases not matched to a gene: 12. CDR1 and CDR2 (germline): SGHAT, FQNNGV. CDR3 sequence reads: CASTEGASGSGEQYF. For the CDR3, the DNA is TGTGCCAGCACCGAGGGGGCTAGCGGGAGTGGCGAGCAGTACTTC. The full variable domain, in which reference TRBV11-2 and TRBJ2-7 provide the parts outside the CDR3, is EAGVAQSPRYKIIEKRQSVAFWCNPISGHATLYWYQQILGQGPKLLIQFQNNGVVDDSQLPKDRFSAERLKGVDSTLKIQPAKLEDSAVYLCASTEGASGSGEQYFGPGTRLTVT.

The J gene is TRBJ2-1, the V gene TRBV27; D call uncertain. The CDR3 runs to 14 residues. Germline assignment: CDR1 MNHEY and CDR2 SMNVEV (reference sequence). The ends were cut back, 11 bases at V and 2 bases at J, with 16 bases in the middle. CDR3: CAHTSGYPYNEQFF. Here the CDR3 DNA reads TGTGCCCACACCAGTGGATACCCCTACAATGAGCAGTTCTTC.

The V and J genes are TRBV6-5 and TRBJ1-2; D is unclear. CDR1 is MNHEY, CDR2 SVGAGI, per germline. With 6 bases removed from V and 2 bases from J, the gap between germline ends came to 13 bases. This CDR3 spans 14 amino acids. The CDR3 DNA reads TGTGCCAGCAGCTGGGAGAGAACAAACTATGGCTACACCTTC. Encoded protein: CASSWERTNYGYTF.

This chain joins TRBV11-2 and TRBJ2-5, with D perhaps matching TRBD2 (6 bases). The V gene's germline CDR1 is SGHAT and CDR2 FQNNGV. V was trimmed by 3 bases and J by 3 bases, leaving 8 bases between them. This CDR3 is built from 13 residues. CDR3 coding DNA: TGTGCCAGCAGCTTCCCGGGAGAAGAGACCCAGTACTTC. Translation gives CASSFPGEETQYF.

V is TRBV11-2 and J is TRBJ2-7, with no clear D. The germline CDR1 and CDR2 sequences are SGHAT and FQNNGV. The germline V and J ends were trimmed by 0 bases and 3 bases, with 12 bases remaining between them. The CDR3 length is 15 residues. CDR3 region: CASSLEVGWLYEQYF. The DNA for the CDR3 is TGTGCCAGCAGCTTAGAAGTAGGTTGGCTCTACGAGCAGTACTTC. Together with reference TRBV11-2 and TRBJ2-7, the CDR3 gives the full variable domain: EAGVAQSPRYKIIEKRQSVAFWCNPISGHATLYWYQQILGQGPKLLIQFQNNGVVDDSQLPKDRFSAERLKGVDSTLKIQPAKLEDSAVYLCASSLEVGWLYEQYFGPGTRLTVT.

This clone has only one observation. This chain connects TRBV13 to TRBJ1-5; TRBD1 might be the D (5 bases). V dropped 5 bases and J dropped 1 base, with 12 bases sitting between them. This CDR3 comprises 15 residues. Germline CDR1 PRHDT, CDR2 FYEKMQ (reference sequence). CDR3 sequence reads: CASSPSGGSNQPQHF. The CDR3 region has the DNA TGTGCCAGCAGCCCCAGCGGGGGGAGCAATCAGCCCCAGCATTTT.

The chain employs TRBV6-5 and TRBJ2-7; D call uncertain. V gave up 6 bases and J gave up 4 bases, with 13 bases separating them. CDR3 length: 13 amino acids. Germline assignment: CDR1 MNHEY and CDR2 SVGAGI. CDR3 in DNA: TGTGCCAGCAGGTCCCTGGGAAGTTACGAGCAGTACTTC. Amino acids: CASRSLGSYEQYF.

The V gene is TRBV9, the J gene TRBJ2-5, with 9 bases matching TRBD1. The CDR3 length is 16 residues. The germline CDR1 and CDR2 sequences are SGDLS and YYNGEE. V shed 0 bases and J 4 bases; nucleotides not matched to a gene: 7. Here the CDR3 reads CASSVGMRTGVETQYF. CDR3 nucleotide sequence: TGTGCCAGCAGCGTAGGGATGCGGACAGGGGTAGAGACCCAGTACTTC.

This clone was observed a single time. The chain employs TRBV2 and TRBJ2-1; 7 bases fit TRBD2. This CDR3 is built from 15 residues. Germline CDR1 SNHLY, CDR2 FYNNEI. Trimming removed 5 bases from V and 4 bases from J; junction bases left unmatched: 8. The CDR3 DNA reads as TGTGCCAGCAGTAACCAGCGGGATCGTTACAATGAGCAGTTCTTC. Its protein is CASSNQRDRYNEQFF.